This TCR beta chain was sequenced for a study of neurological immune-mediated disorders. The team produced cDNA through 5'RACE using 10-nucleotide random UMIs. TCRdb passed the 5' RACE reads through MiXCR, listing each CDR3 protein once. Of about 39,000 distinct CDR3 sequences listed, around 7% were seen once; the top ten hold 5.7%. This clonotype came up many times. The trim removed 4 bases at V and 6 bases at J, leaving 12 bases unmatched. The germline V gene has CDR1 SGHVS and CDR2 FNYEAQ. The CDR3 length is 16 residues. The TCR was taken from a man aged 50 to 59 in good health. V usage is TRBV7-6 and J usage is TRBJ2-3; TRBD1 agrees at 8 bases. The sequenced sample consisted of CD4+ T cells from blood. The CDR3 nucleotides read TGTGCCAGCAGCTACCTCGGACAGGGTTGGGCCGATACGCAGTATTTT. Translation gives CASSYLGQGWADTQYF.